The source of this T cell receptor beta chain is a study of T cell responses to AZD1222 COVID-19 vaccine. Points from the study as a whole: Breadth and depth of Spike-specific TCRs rose after two AZD1222 doses. Of spike-specific TCRs, nearly half reportedly target regions left unmutated in variants.

Worth noting for this clone: Its target is unknown.

The CDR3 is 13 amino acids. The ends were cut back, 4 bases at V and 6 bases at J, with 14 bases in the middle. In germline, CDR1 is SGDLS, CDR2 YYNGEE. The method was immunoSEQ multiplex PCR; TCRdb's version includes in-frame clones alone and lacks a portion of them. Of more than 85,000 clones in the sample, roughly 86% were seen once. The receptor's source is an adult who received the AZD1222 COVID-19 vaccine. The chain couples TRBV9 to TRBJ2-7; D may correspond to TRBD1 or TRBD2 (5 bases each). Material: peripheral blood, obtained 28 days after the second AZD1222 dose. This chain's CDR3 is CASSSGPTLEQYF. In nucleotides, the CDR3 is TGTGCCAGCAGCTCGGGACCTACCCTCGAGCAGTACTTC.